These 22 T cell receptor beta chains were sequenced from one sample in a study of cytomegalovirus exposure and HLA in healthy donors. It was with 60 Vbeta and 13 Jbeta primers that the PCR ran. Repertoires were generated with immunoSEQ multiplex PCR, while TCRdb's copy carries only in-frame clones and drops some. The repertoire has 150,000 to 200,000 clones, roughly 87% of them found once; the top ten carry about 1.5%. Material: PBMCs. The source of these receptors is a man aged 40-49 years in good health and CMV-seronegative.

The V gene is TRBV30, the J gene TRBJ2-6, with D unresolved. CDR3 length equals 15 residues. V dropped 5 bases and J dropped 0 bases, with 11 bases sitting between them. Germline V gene data show CDR1 as GTSNPN and CDR2 as SVGIG (reference sequence). In nucleotides, the CDR3 is TGTGCCTGGGCGAGAGCGAACTCTGGGGCCAACGTCCTGACTTTC. This gives the protein CAWARANSGANVLTF.

This clone was counted once. J is TRBJ2-7 and V is TRBV27, with 8 bases lining up with TRBD2. The CDR3 totals 16 residues. With 6 bases clipped from V and 0 bases from J, the junction kept 10 bases outside the gene matches. The V gene's germline CDR1 is MNHEY and CDR2 SMNVEV (reference sequence). The CDR3 region has the DNA TGTGCCAGCAGAAGAAGCCCGGGGGGGAGCTCCTACGAGCAGTACTTC. It specifies CASRRSPGGSSYEQYF.

J is TRBJ2-3 and V is TRBV28, with D unclear. The CDR3 loop spans 14 amino acids. Germline CDR1 and CDR2: MDHEN and SYDVKM. Trimming removed 5 bases at V and 2 bases at J, with 11 bases between. The DNA for the CDR3 is TGTGCCAGCAGTCCTCAGATACCCACAGATACGCAGTATTTT. This translates into CASSPQIPTDTQYF.

The rearrangement links TRBV5-4 to TRBJ1-2; perhaps TRBD1 as D (6 bases). V lost 4 bases, J lost 1 base, and 8 bases lay in between. Germline-derived CDR1 and CDR2 are SGHNT and YYREEE (reference sequence). The CDR3 runs to 13 residues. The chain's CDR3 is CASSTDSNYGYTF. The CDR3, as DNA: TGTGCCAGCAGCACGGACAGTAACTATGGCTACACCTTC.

The rearrangement uses TRBV19 and TRBJ1-2; D is undetermined. The germline CDR1 and CDR2 sequences are LNHDA and SQIVND (reference sequence). V gave up 3 bases and J gave up 6 bases, with 8 bases separating them. The length of the CDR3 is 12 residues. This CDR3 reads CASSIAGDGYTF. For the CDR3, the DNA is TGTGCCAGTAGTATCGCGGGAGATGGCTACACCTTC.

This CDR3 reads CASSLGTSGLREFF. CDR3 DNA sequence: TGTGCCAGCAGCTTAGGGACTAGCGGGCTGCGAGAGTTCTTC. The V gene is TRBV7-9, the J gene TRBJ2-1, with 11 positions matching TRBD2. Germline V lookup: CDR1 SEHNR, CDR2 FQNEAQ (reference sequence). There are 14 residues in the CDR3. V gave up 1 base and J gave up 14 bases; unmatched junction bases: 7.

The genes are TRBV28 and TRBJ1-5, with TRBD1 identical over 7 bases. Germline values: CDR1 MDHEN, CDR2 SYDVKM. Germline trimming cut 3 bases from V and 6 bases from J; bases unmatched to any gene: 17. CDR3 length: 18 residues. CDR3 bases: TGTGCCAGCAGTTTCCCTTTCCAATCGGGACAGCTAAGTCAGCCCCAGCATTTT. It yields the protein CASSFPFQSGQLSQPQHF.

The chain uses TRBV4-3 and TRBJ1-1; D ambiguous. Germline-derived CDR1 and CDR2 are LGHNA and YSLEER. The CDR3 contains 14 residues. Trimming pared 0 bases from V and 5 bases from J, leaving 10 bases between. The CDR3 protein is CASSQDPARTEAFF. CDR3 bases: TGCGCCAGCAGCCAAGACCCGGCTAGGACTGAAGCTTTCTTT.

The gene calls are TRBV4-3 and TRBJ2-3, with D maybe TRBD1 (5 bases). Trimming removed 3 bases from V and 4 bases from J, with 14 bases in between. The CDR3 runs 15 residues. CDR1 is LGHNA, CDR2 YSLEER, per germline. The DNA of the CDR3 is TGCGCCAGCAGCCAGCAGGGTTTTGATGCAGATACGCAGTATTTT. Protein: CASSQQGFDADTQYF.

The V gene is TRBV30, the J gene TRBJ2-2; TRBD1 agrees at 8 bases. CDR1 is GTSNPN, CDR2 SVGIG, per germline (reference sequence). The CDR3 totals 13 residues. After removal of 6 bases from V and 6 bases from J, the junction contained 6 bases not matched to a gene. The CDR3 loop reads CACGQGSSGELFF. The CDR3, as DNA: TGTGCCTGCGGACAGGGATCTTCCGGGGAGCTGTTTTTT.

This clone was seen only a few times. The CDR3 protein is CASSPPGLVTDTQYF. CDR3 nucleotide sequence: TGTGCCAGCAGTCCCCCGGGACTAGTCACAGATACGCAGTATTTT. This rearrangement joins TRBV6-1 to TRBJ2-3, with 8 bases matching TRBD2. This CDR3 contains 15 residues. V lost 5 bases and J lost 2; bases outside the gene matches: 6. Germline V gene lookup returns CDR1 MNHNS and CDR2 SASEGT.

The chain carries TRBV2 and TRBJ2-7; 9 bases map to TRBD2. J gave up 7 bases and V 3 bases, and 10 bases lay outside the gene matches. CDR1 is SNHLY, CDR2 FYNNEI, per germline. The CDR3 contains 15 residues. The CDR3 DNA reads TGTGCCAGCAGTGAGGCGGTAGCGGGAGCGGGGGAGCAGTACTTC. It is translated as CASSEAVAGAGEQYF.

J is TRBJ1-4 and V is TRBV6-5; TRBD1 might be the D (6 bases). Trimming pared 4 bases from V and 8 bases from J, leaving 17 bases between. The CDR3 consists of 15 residues. Looked up from germline, CDR1 is MNHEY and CDR2 is SVGAGI. Here the CDR3 DNA reads TGTGCCAGCAGTTCCATCGACAGGAAGGGGGAAAAACTGTTTTTT. It is translated as CASSSIDRKGEKLFF.

This clone has just one count. The chain carries TRBV6-5 and TRBJ2-7, with D perhaps TRBD2 (7 bases). There are 14 residues in the CDR3. Germline V CDR1 and CDR2: MNHEY, SVGAGI. V was trimmed by 5 bases and J by 0 bases, leaving 11 bases between them. The CDR3 nucleotides are TGTGCCAGCAGTACGGGGGGCTTCTCCTACGAGCAGTACTTC. It codes for CASSTGGFSYEQYF.

The chain couples TRBV7-9 to TRBJ1-1; 7 bases line up with TRBD1. CDR1 and CDR2 from the germline V gene are SEHNR and FQNEAQ (reference sequence). This CDR3 has 14 amino acids. Germline trimming cut 4 bases from V and 6 bases from J; bases unmatched to any gene: 8. The CDR3 spells CASSSPTGVPEAFF. The CDR3 DNA sequence: TGTGCCAGCAGCTCCCCTACAGGGGTCCCTGAAGCTTTCTTT. Filled out from reference TRBV7-9 and TRBJ1-1, the complete variable domain reads DTGVSQNPRHKITKRGQNVTFRCDPISEHNRLYWYRQTLGQGPEFLTYFQNEAQLEKSRLLSDRFSAERPKGSFSTLEIQRTEQGDSAMYLCASSSPTGVPEAFFGQGTRLTVV.

The J gene is TRBJ1-5, the V gene TRBV19; TRBD1 matches at 7 bases. The CDR3 extends over 15 amino acids. Germline CDR1 and CDR2: LNHDA and SQIVND (reference sequence). J was trimmed by 7 bases and V by 1 base; bases with no gene match: 7. The CDR3 sequence is CASSIVPQGLQPQHF. Written as DNA, the CDR3 is TGTGCCAGTAGTATAGTTCCACAGGGGTTACAGCCCCAGCATTTT.

The chain combines TRBV4-1 with TRBJ2-7, with TRBD1 identical over 8 bases. This CDR3 is built from 16 residues. Losses at the gene ends were 1 base for V and 2 bases for J; bases not matched to a gene: 7. Germline lookup yields CDR1 MGHRA and CDR2 YSYEKL. The DNA of the CDR3 is TGCGCCAGCAGCCAAGGGCCAGGGGGCAGCCCCTACGAGCAGTACTTC. Translating it yields CASSQGPGGSPYEQYF.

This clone was counted a single time. The chain carries TRBV5-1 and TRBJ2-5, with TRBD2 matching over 7 bases. V lost 1 base, J lost 5 bases, and 14 bases stayed unmatched. Germline values: CDR1 SGHRS, CDR2 YFSETQ. The CDR3 length is 17 residues. CDR3 in DNA: TGCGCCAGCAGCTTGTCCGCCGCGGCGGGAGTTCGGGAGACCCAGTACTTC. Translating it yields CASSLSAAAGVRETQYF.

This clone came up a few times. V gene TRBV11-2 combines with J gene TRBJ2-3; possible D gene TRBD1, 6 bases. The germline V and J ends were trimmed by 1 base and 0 bases, with 8 bases remaining between them. Per germline, CDR1 SGHAT and CDR2 FQNNGV. There are 15 residues in the CDR3. CDR3 protein: CASSLAGASTDTQYF. The CDR3 bases are TGTGCCAGCAGCTTAGCAGGGGCAAGCACAGATACGCAGTATTTT.

The V and J genes are TRBV9 and TRBJ1-1, with D hard to call. In germline, CDR1 is SGDLS, CDR2 YYNGEE. V lost 0 bases to trimming and J lost 1 base, with 19 bases between them. The CDR3 is made up of 18 amino acids. CDR3 sequence reads: CASSVEPREGRRNTEAFF. The CDR3 DNA reads as TGTGCCAGCAGCGTAGAGCCCCGGGAGGGTCGGAGGAACACTGAAGCTTTCTTT.

CDR3 in DNA: TGTGCCAGCAGCCGTTTCGGCTCGTGGGAGGTGAACACCGGGGAGCTGTTTTTT. Amino acid sequence: CASSRFGSWEVNTGELFF. This sequence joins TRBV27 and TRBJ2-2; tentative D call: TRBD2 (6 bases). The CDR3 sequence is 18 residues long. CDR1 is MNHEY and CDR2 is SMNVEV in the germline V gene (reference sequence). The ends were cut back, 6 bases at V and 1 base at J, with 21 bases in the middle.

In this sample, this clone turned up a few times. The chain employs TRBV6-6 and TRBJ2-2; D remains ambiguous. The germline V gene has CDR1 MNHNY and CDR2 SVGAGI (reference sequence). The CDR3 has 14 residues. V was trimmed by 2 bases and J by 6 bases, leaving 10 bases between them. This CDR3 reads CASSYDQRAGELFF. For the CDR3, the DNA is TGTGCCAGCAGTTACGACCAGCGTGCCGGGGAGCTGTTTTTT.